These 14 T cell receptor beta chains came from one sample sequenced in a study of identical twins. TCRdb ran MiXCR on the 5' RACE reads and lists one entry per CDR3 protein. The table records around 570,000 distinct CDR3 sequences, more than 9% of them present only once. This same sample was also taken into another study, of yellow fever vaccine responses in identical twins.

Sequencing used PBMCs. The receptors shown here come from a woman aged 18-29 years in good health.

The V gene is TRBV5-5, the J gene TRBJ2-7, with TRBD1 as a possible D gene (6 bases). Germline loops: CDR1 SGHKS, CDR2 YYEKEE (reference sequence). CDR3 length: 13 residues. Deletions cut 8 bases from V and 4 bases from J, with 16 bases between. As DNA, the CDR3 is TGTGCCAGGAGCCCTGGGGGCGTGTACGAGCAGTACTTC. Protein: CARSPGGVYEQYF.

This clonotype was counted at least ten times. The chain uses TRBV7-6 and TRBJ1-6; D unclear. The V and J ends lost 0 bases and 7 bases respectively, with 7 bases between them. There are 14 residues in the CDR3. Germline V gene lookup returns CDR1 SGHVS and CDR2 FNYEAQ. The DNA for the CDR3 is TGTGCCAGCAGCTTAGCGCGTTCCAATTCACCCCTCCACTTT. It codes for CASSLARSNSPLHF.

This clonotype was picked up a small number of times. V and J are TRBV5-1 and TRBJ1-6; D not certain. Germline V gives CDR1 SGHRS, CDR2 YFSETQ. CDR3 size: 14 residues. Trimming pared 3 bases from V and 8 bases from J, leaving 12 bases between. The CDR3 DNA follows: TGCGCCAGCAGCTCGGTGGGTGGAGATTCACCCCTCCACTTT. The encoded protein is CASSSVGGDSPLHF.

Points on this clonotype: The junction and the germline gene differ at one end; a read error may be behind it. The CDR3 region is CAGSQDLTGGGYEQYF. The DNA for the CDR3 is TGTGCCGGCAGCCAAGATTTAACGGGGGGCGGCTACGAGCAGTACTTC. The chain uses TRBV3-1 and TRBJ2-7; D is perhaps TRBD2 (7 bases). Germline CDR1 reads LGHDT; CDR2 reads YNNKEL (reference sequence). CDR3 size: 16 residues.

To note about this clonotype: At one of its ends the junction is not consistent with the germline gene, which may arise from a read error. This rearrangement joins TRBV29-1 to TRBJ1-2; the D gene is possibly TRBD1 (6 bases). This CDR3 region has 11 residues. CDR1 and CDR2 from the germline V gene are SQVTM and ANQGSEA. The CDR3 sequence: CSVSQGSGYNF. CDR3 in DNA: TGCAGCGTTTCTCAGGGGAGCGGCTACAACTTC.

The rearrangement joins TRBV7-8 to TRBJ2-1; D is uncertain. The germline gives CDR1 SGHVS, CDR2 FQNEAQ. CDR3 size: 15 residues. The germline V and J ends were trimmed by 5 bases and 8 bases, with 19 bases remaining between them. This CDR3 reads CASSPSSRTLDEQFF. The CDR3 DNA is TGTGCCAGCAGCCCAAGTTCGAGAACGCTCGATGAGCAGTTCTTC.

J is TRBJ2-1 and V is TRBV7-2; 11 nucleotides align to TRBD2. This CDR3 is 16 amino acids long. With 5 bases clipped from V and 5 bases from J, the junction kept 8 bases outside the gene matches. CDR1 is SGHTA and CDR2 is FQGNSA in the germline V gene. CDR3 DNA: TGTGCCAGCAGCCGTCCGACTAGCGGGGAAAACAATGAGCAGTTCTTC. Translation gives CASSRPTSGENNEQFF.

This clonotype appeared many times. V is TRBV28 and J is TRBJ1-4; 7 bases are a match to TRBD1. The CDR3 spans 11 residues. J gave up 14 bases and V 8 bases, and 8 bases lay outside the gene matches. Germline V gene lookup returns CDR1 MDHEN and CDR2 SYDVKM. CDR3 DNA: TGTGCCAGCGGCGCAGAGGGACAGCTGTTTTTT. Amino acid sequence: CASGAEGQLFF.

DNA for the CDR3: TGCGCCAGCAGCTTGGAGGCAGGGGTGCTCGAGCAGTACTTC. The encoded protein is CASSLEAGVLEQYF. V usage is TRBV5-1 and J usage is TRBJ2-7, with D tentatively TRBD1 (6 bases). Germline loops: CDR1 SGHRS, CDR2 YFSETQ. V gave up 0 bases and J gave up 6 bases, with 13 bases separating them. The CDR3 length is 14 residues.

This clonotype was counted many times. The chain employs TRBV29-1 and TRBJ2-3; D is perhaps TRBD2 (5 bases). V was trimmed by 7 bases and J by 5 bases, leaving 10 bases between them. This CDR3 is 11 amino acids long. Germline V gene data show CDR1 as SQVTM and CDR2 as ANQGSEA. The CDR3 loop is CSARAGDTQYF. CDR3 bases: TGCAGCGCAAGGGCGGGAGATACGCAGTATTTT.

In its sample, this clonotype was seen many times. This chain uses TRBV7-9 with TRBJ1-5; D is perhaps TRBD1 (5 bases). V lost 6 bases and J lost 7, with 13 bases in between. This CDR3 comprises 13 residues. Per the germline V gene, CDR1 is SEHNR and CDR2 is FQNEAQ (reference sequence). This chain's CDR3 is CASSWGVSQPQHF. CDR3 sequence (DNA): TGTGCCAGCAGTTGGGGGGTCTCGCAGCCCCAGCATTTT.

This clonotype was picked up a small number of times. The rearrangement links TRBV7-9 to TRBJ1-1; D is undetermined. Germline V gives CDR1 SEHNR, CDR2 FQNEAQ (reference sequence). The CDR3 loop spans 12 amino acids. Trimming stripped 11 bases from V and 0 bases from J, with 10 bases between. As DNA, the CDR3 is TGTGCCGGCAATAAGGTGAACACTGAAGCTTTCTTT. Translation: CAGNKVNTEAFF.

The rearrangement links TRBV27 to TRBJ2-7; possible D gene TRBD2, 6 bases. The V gene lost 6 bases and the J gene lost 0 bases, with 18 bases spanning the gap. In germline, CDR1 is MNHEY, CDR2 SMNVEV (reference sequence). This CDR3 is built from 16 residues. CDR3 nucleotide sequence: TGTGCCAGCAGCTCATTTAGCGGTCTGAGCTCCTACGAGCAGTACTTC. This gives the protein CASSSFSGLSSYEQYF.

Only a few counts were recorded for this clonotype. The genes are TRBV6-1 and TRBJ2-1; perhaps TRBD2 as D (7 bases). Per germline, CDR1 MNHNS and CDR2 SASEGT. The ends were cut back, 8 bases at V and 0 bases at J, with 23 bases in the middle. The CDR3 is 18 amino acids. This CDR3 reads CASSVSSAGAISYNEQFF. CDR3 nucleotide sequence: TGTGCCAGCTCGGTCTCTTCCGCGGGGGCCATCTCCTACAATGAGCAGTTCTTC.